Listed here are 30 T cell receptor beta chains from one sample, sequenced in a study of blood T cell repertoires in COVID-19. Data came from immunoSEQ multiplex PCR; TCRdb stores just in-frame clones and leaves some out. The table lists about 160,000 clones, about 80% of them singletons, with about 2% in the top ten. Sample: peripheral blood. Every receptor here comes from a man between 65 and 85 years old with acute or convalescent COVID-19.

The rearrangement joins TRBV27 to TRBJ2-2; 7 bases fit TRBD1. The CDR3 covers 14 residues. The V gene's germline CDR1 is MNHEY and CDR2 SMNVEV (reference sequence). Trimming cost V 5 bases and J 7 bases; bases outside gene matches: 7. The CDR3 spells CASSPDRVGGELFF. In DNA form, the CDR3 reads TGTGCCAGCAGTCCAGACAGGGTCGGCGGGGAGCTGTTTTTT.

The V and J genes are TRBV7-2 and TRBJ1-5; D gene ambiguous. Germline lookup yields CDR1 SGHTA and CDR2 FQGNSA. The CDR3 is 15 residues long. Trimming stripped 4 bases from V and 2 bases from J, with 12 bases between. The CDR3 sequence: CASSSWRARNQPQHF. CDR3 DNA: TGTGCCAGCAGCTCTTGGCGGGCGCGCAATCAGCCCCAGCATTTT.

The rearrangement joins TRBV2 to TRBJ2-3, with 8 positions matching TRBD1. V lost 6 bases to trimming and J lost 2 bases; unmatched junction nucleotides: 4. The CDR3 has 14 residues. The germline CDR1 and CDR2 sequences are SNHLY and FYNNEI. This CDR3 reads CASRDRDNTDTQYF. The CDR3 DNA is TGTGCCAGCAGGGACAGGGACAACACAGATACGCAGTATTTT.

The gene calls are TRBV28 and TRBJ1-1; no definite D call. Germline V gives CDR1 MDHEN, CDR2 SYDVKM. Trimming stripped 5 bases from V and 5 bases from J, with 9 bases between. The CDR3 extends over 12 amino acids. CDR3 region: CASSTGWTEAFF. In DNA, the CDR3 is TGTGCCAGCAGTACGGGATGGACTGAAGCTTTCTTT.

The genes are TRBV24-1 and TRBJ2-7, with TRBD1 matching over 9 bases. Germline CDR1 reads KGHDR; CDR2 reads SFDVKD. This CDR3 has 16 residues. V lost 2 bases and J lost 6; bases outside the gene matches: 10. The CDR3 spells CATSDSFGTGIREQYF. The CDR3 nucleotides are TGTGCCACCAGTGATTCCTTCGGGACAGGGATCCGCGAGCAGTACTTC.

V usage is TRBV19 and J usage is TRBJ1-5; D not resolved. The CDR3 is made up of 13 amino acids. V was trimmed by 5 bases and J by 5 bases, leaving 10 bases between them. Germline V CDR1 and CDR2: LNHDA, SQIVND (reference sequence). CDR3 in DNA: TGTGCCAGTAGTTTCTTAAGAGATCAGCCCCAGCATTTT. Encoded protein: CASSFLRDQPQHF.

This chain joins TRBV18 and TRBJ1-5; D is ambiguous. The CDR3 sequence is 14 residues long. Germline V gene data show CDR1 as KGHSH and CDR2 as LQKENI. V dropped 5 bases and J dropped 0 bases, with 8 bases sitting between them. DNA of the CDR3: TGTGCCAGCTCAGCGGGAAATAGCAATCAGCCCCAGCATTTT. Its translation is CASSAGNSNQPQHF.

The chain combines TRBV5-8 with TRBJ2-7; tentatively, D is TRBD2 (6 bases). Looked up from germline, CDR1 is SGHTS and CDR2 is YDEGEE. V lost 3 bases, J lost 2 bases, and 18 bases lay in between. The length of the CDR3 is 16 residues. CDR3 amino acids: CASSSADYGSTYEQYF. The CDR3 bases are TGTGCCAGCAGCTCGGCGGACTATGGGTCAACCTACGAGCAGTACTTC.

CDR3 amino acids: CASSITNYEQYF. The CDR3 DNA follows: TGTGCCAGCAGCATTACAAATTACGAGCAGTACTTC. The chain employs TRBV3-1 (or the pseudogene TRBV3-2) and TRBJ2-7, with D unclear. The CDR3 covers 12 residues. Trimming pared 5 bases from V and 4 bases from J, leaving 9 bases between. The germline gives CDR1 LGHDT, CDR2 YNNKEL (reference sequence).

The chain has TRBV11-2 and TRBJ1-2, with TRBD1 matching over 10 bases. Germline V lookup: CDR1 SGHAT, CDR2 FQNNGV. V lost 1 base and J lost 4; bases outside the gene matches: 3. CDR3 size: 15 residues. The CDR3 DNA follows: TGTGCCAGCAGCTTAGGACAGGGGGCCGGCTATGGCTACACCTTC. It yields the protein CASSLGQGAGYGYTF.

This chain links TRBV3-1 (or the pseudogene TRBV3-2) with TRBJ2-4, with 8 nucleotides matching TRBD2. V shed 2 bases and J 2 bases; nucleotides not matched to a gene: 2. The CDR3 is made up of 15 amino acids. Germline CDR1 is LGHDT and CDR2 is YNNKEL (reference sequence). The CDR3 region is CASSQTGGTKNIQYF. In DNA form, the CDR3 reads TGTGCCAGCAGCCAAACGGGAGGGACCAAAAACATTCAGTACTTC.

The chain links TRBV6-5 to TRBJ1-5; TRBD1 matches at 7 bases. With 2 bases clipped from V and 4 bases from J, the junction kept 2 bases outside the gene matches. The CDR3 consists of 14 residues. The germline gives CDR1 MNHEY, CDR2 SVGAGI. The CDR3, as DNA: TGTGCCAGCAGTTACGCAGGGGGAAATCAGCCCCAGCATTTT. Protein sequence: CASSYAGGNQPQHF.

The chain combines TRBV25-1 with TRBJ2-5; D is ambiguous. V dropped 6 bases and J dropped 3 bases, with 11 bases sitting between them. The CDR3 sequence is 13 residues long. Germline CDR1 and CDR2: MGHDK and SYGVNS. Here the CDR3 DNA reads TGTGCCAGCAGCCTTTGGGCAGAAGAGACCCAGTACTTC. It translates to CASSLWAEETQYF.

V is TRBV28 and J is TRBJ2-7; a possible D gene is TRBD2 (6 bases). V was shortened by 6 bases and J by 4 bases, with 13 bases between the two germline ends. The CDR3 totals 13 residues. Germline V gene data show CDR1 as MDHEN and CDR2 as SYDVKM. This CDR3 reads CASRTGGMYEQYF. CDR3 DNA: TGTGCCAGCAGAACGGGCGGGATGTACGAGCAGTACTTC.

This clone appeared a few times. The chain employs TRBV18 and TRBJ2-7; perhaps TRBD2 as D (5 bases). This CDR3 has 15 amino acids. Trimming took 2 bases from V and 2 from J, leaving 13 bases between them. Germline-derived CDR1 and CDR2 are KGHSH and LQKENI. The CDR3 sequence: CASSPGGAVAYEQYF. For the CDR3, the DNA is TGTGCCAGCTCACCAGGAGGAGCTGTAGCCTACGAGCAGTACTTC.

The V and J genes are TRBV9 and TRBJ2-3, with 9 bases identical to TRBD2. The germline V gene encodes CDR1 SGDLS and CDR2 YYNGEE. The CDR3 runs to 16 residues. J gave up 4 bases and V 2 bases, and 8 bases lay outside the gene matches. The CDR3, as DNA: TGTGCCAGCAGCGTTTGGGGCGGGGGGGCCGCAGATACGCAGTATTTT. This gives the protein CASSVWGGGAADTQYF.

This sequence joins TRBV19 and TRBJ2-2; 7 nucleotides line up with TRBD2. V lost 3 bases to trimming and J lost 4 bases; unmatched junction nucleotides: 8. The CDR3 consists of 16 residues. Germline V gene lookup returns CDR1 LNHDA and CDR2 SQIVND (reference sequence). CDR3 in DNA: TGTGCCAGTAGTATGAGGGGATCGGGGGGCACCGGGGAGCTGTTTTTT. As protein: CASSMRGSGGTGELFF.

This chain joins TRBV15 and TRBJ1-2, with 8 bases fitting TRBD1. Germline V gives CDR1 LNHNV, CDR2 YYDKDF (reference sequence). After removal of 0 bases from V and 6 bases from J, the junction contained 6 bases not matched to a gene. CDR3 length: 15 residues. The CDR3 sequence is CATSRDQGTGHGYTF. The CDR3 bases are TGTGCCACCAGCAGAGATCAAGGGACAGGTCATGGCTACACCTTC.

The chain carries TRBV5-1 and TRBJ2-7, with 8 bases fitting TRBD1. The CDR3 runs to 15 residues. V was pared by 3 bases and J by 4 bases, with 9 bases of the junction left unmatched. Germline CDR1 reads SGHRS; CDR2 reads YFSETQ. In DNA, the CDR3 is TGCGCCAGCAGCTCTGGACAGGGCGTAGGGTACGAGCAGTACTTC. Translating it yields CASSSGQGVGYEQYF.

V is TRBV18 and J is TRBJ1-1; TRBD1 is a possible D gene (6 bases). The CDR3 is 15 residues long. The germline CDR1 and CDR2 sequences are KGHSH and LQKENI. V lost 2 bases, J lost 7 bases, and 17 bases lay in between. CDR3 in amino acids: CASSPVTAIRGEAFF. CDR3 DNA sequence: TGTGCCAGCTCACCAGTCACAGCCATCAGGGGTGAAGCTTTCTTT.

The rearrangement joins TRBV5-1 to TRBJ2-5, with D hard to call. V shed 0 bases and J shed 5 bases, with 14 bases lying between them. This CDR3 contains 15 residues. Per the germline V gene, CDR1 is SGHRS and CDR2 is YFSETQ. CDR3 DNA sequence: TGCGCCAGCAGCTTGGGTGGCGGAATGGTTGAGACCCAGTACTTC. This translates into CASSLGGGMVETQYF.

The rearrangement links TRBV10-3 to TRBJ2-3, with D possibly matching TRBD2 (5 bases). This CDR3 is built from 12 residues. Per the germline V gene, CDR1 is ENHRY and CDR2 is SYGVKD. The V end was cut by 7 bases, the J end by 0 bases, with 5 bases between. The CDR3 reads CAITGSTDTQYF. In DNA form, the CDR3 reads TGTGCCATCACGGGGAGCACAGATACGCAGTATTTT.

The V call is TRBV30, the J call TRBJ1-3; D unclear. The CDR3 sequence is 13 residues long. Germline-derived CDR1 and CDR2 are GTSNPN and SVGIG (reference sequence). With 0 bases removed from V and 7 bases from J, the gap between germline ends came to 10 bases. As DNA, the CDR3 is TGTGCCTGGAGTGTAGTGATCTATAACACCATATATTTT. Amino acid sequence: CAWSVVIYNTIYF.

The chain is built from TRBV29-1 and TRBJ1-5, with TRBD1 identical over 12 bases. V shed 6 bases and J 4 bases; nucleotides not matched to a gene: 1. This CDR3 comprises 13 residues. Germline V lookup: CDR1 SQVTM, CDR2 ANQGSEA. CDR3 region: CSVGQGANQPQHF. In DNA form, the CDR3 reads TGCAGCGTGGGACAGGGGGCGAATCAGCCCCAGCATTTT.

V is TRBV10-3 and J is TRBJ1-3; D might be TRBD1 (5 bases). V lost 3 bases to trimming and J lost 8 bases, with 11 bases between them. This CDR3 is 13 amino acids long. Germline CDR1 and CDR2: ENHRY and SYGVKD. The CDR3 DNA is TGTGCCATCAGTGAAACGCAACAGGACACCATATATTTT. This gives the protein CAISETQQDTIYF.

In this sample, this clone turned up a few times. The chain uses TRBV6-5 and TRBJ1-3, with D unclear. The CDR3 length is 13 residues. Germline-derived CDR1 and CDR2 are MNHEY and SVGAGI. V was cut by 6 bases and J by 0 bases, with 6 bases left in between. The DNA for the CDR3 is TGTGCCAGCAGGCGGGGCTCTGGAAACACCATATATTTT. It encodes CASRRGSGNTIYF.

This clone was found a few times. This rearrangement joins TRBV30 to TRBJ2-3; D gene ambiguous. Per germline, CDR1 GTSNPN and CDR2 SVGIG (reference sequence). This CDR3 is 14 amino acids long. The V end was cut by 1 base, the J end by 3 bases, with 11 bases between. The CDR3 region is CAWSGSPWTDTQYF. CDR3 DNA sequence: TGTGCCTGGAGTGGGAGCCCCTGGACAGATACGCAGTATTTT.

The V and J genes are TRBV5-1 and TRBJ1-3, with unresolved D. The CDR3 loop spans 19 amino acids. Germline values: CDR1 SGHRS, CDR2 YFSETQ. Trimming cost V 0 bases and J 2 bases, with 21 bases left between them. CDR3 in DNA: TGCGCCAGCAGCTTGGATTCCGCCGTTCTAGCTGGCGCTGGAAACACCATATATTTT. Its translation is CASSLDSAVLAGAGNTIYF.

This chain links TRBV24-1 with TRBJ2-7, with TRBD1 as a possible D gene (5 bases). V was cut by 8 bases and J by 0 bases, with 13 bases left in between. CDR1 and CDR2 (germline): KGHDR, SFDVKD. This CDR3 has 14 amino acids. The CDR3 sequence: CATTHQGTSYEQYF. As DNA, the CDR3 is TGTGCCACCACCCATCAGGGAACCTCCTACGAGCAGTACTTC.

J is TRBJ2-6 and V is TRBV7-3, with 7 bases that match TRBD1. Germline-derived CDR1 and CDR2 are SGHTA and FQGTGA. Trimming cost V 5 bases and J 1 base; bases outside gene matches: 8. The CDR3 loop spans 17 amino acids. The CDR3 coding sequence is TGTGCCAGCAGCGTCACAGGGGTAATGTCTGGGGCCAACGTCCTGACTTTC. Translation: CASSVTGVMSGANVLTF.